The 16 T cell receptor beta chains below were found in one sample sequenced in a study of CD8+ T cells in alopecia areata. RNA was extracted and reverse transcribed into cDNA as the sequencing template. Profiling relied on immunoSEQ multiplex PCR, and the TCRdb table lists in-frame clones only, not all of them. The table lists about 120,000 clones, approximately 49% of them singletons, with roughly 20% in the top ten. The sample was CD8+ T cells sorted from blood, taken at week 0. All receptors come from a human donor with alopecia areata.

The chain carries TRBV5-6 and TRBJ2-5, with 11 bases identical to TRBD1. CDR1 is SGHDT and CDR2 is YYEEEE in the germline V gene. V was pared by 4 bases and J by 5 bases, with 7 bases of the junction left unmatched. The CDR3 spans 15 residues. The CDR3 region has the DNA TGTGCCAGCAGCCCTCGGACAGGGGGCCGGGAGACCCAGTACTTC. Its protein product is CASSPRTGGRETQYF. The variable domain in full, completed from reference TRBV5-6 and TRBJ2-5, reads DAGVTQSPTHLIKTRGQQVTLRCSPKSGHDTVSWYQQALGQGPQFIFQYYEEEERQRGNFPDRFSGHQFPNYSSELNVNALLLGDSALYLCASSPRTGGRETQYFGPGTRLLVL.

The chain has TRBV30 and TRBJ1-1; 10 bases agree with TRBD1. From germline, CDR1 is GTSNPN and CDR2 SVGIG (reference sequence). The CDR3 length is 13 residues. The CDR3 is CVGTGVMNTEAFF. The CDR3 DNA reads TGTGTCGGGACAGGGGTCATGAACACTGAAGCTTTCTTT.

The chain links TRBV30 to TRBJ1-2; 7 bases align to TRBD1. This CDR3 spans 13 amino acids. CDR1 and CDR2 from the germline V gene are GTSNPN and SVGIG (reference sequence). The junction had 6 bases not matched to a gene; V was cut back by 2 bases and J by 6 bases. CDR3 DNA sequence: TGTGCCTGGAGTCTGACAGGGTGGGATGGCTACACCTTC. It is translated as CAWSLTGWDGYTF.

This clone was picked up a small number of times. This sequence joins TRBV27 and TRBJ2-5; no definite D call. Germline CDR1 is MNHEY and CDR2 is SMNVEV (reference sequence). This CDR3 is 15 amino acids long. The V and J ends lost 5 bases and 4 bases respectively, with 17 bases between them. The CDR3 spells CASSPPEGRRETQYF. The CDR3 DNA reads as TGTGCCAGCAGTCCACCGGAAGGGCGGAGAGAGACCCAGTACTTC.

This clone was recorded a few times. V and J are TRBV5-8 and TRBJ2-2; D remains unclear. CDR3 length equals 13 residues. The V gene lost 4 bases and the J gene lost 5 bases, with 9 bases spanning the gap. Germline values: CDR1 SGHTS, CDR2 YDEGEE. CDR3 coding DNA: TGTGCCAGCAGCCGGCGACTTACCGGGGAGCTGTTTTTT. Translated, it gives CASSRRLTGELFF.

This chain links TRBV9 with TRBJ1-2; no clear D gene. The CDR3 has 14 residues. Germline lookup yields CDR1 SGDLS and CDR2 YYNGEE. V was trimmed by 3 bases and J by 7 bases, leaving 16 bases between them. The CDR3 protein is CASSDGEPVRGYTF. The CDR3 region has the DNA TGTGCCAGCAGCGACGGGGAACCGGTACGTGGCTACACCTTC.

This clone was seen more than once but under ten times. The rearrangement joins TRBV4-3 to TRBJ2-2; tentative D call: TRBD2 (5 bases). The V end was cut by 0 bases, the J end by 6 bases, with 23 bases between. The germline V gene has CDR1 LGHNA and CDR2 YSLEER. The CDR3 is 19 residues long. CDR3 region: CASSQDISGEPTTPGELFF. The CDR3 nucleotides read TGCGCCAGCAGCCAAGATATATCCGGGGAACCTACTACACCCGGGGAGCTGTTTTTT.

The chain is built from TRBV11-2 and TRBJ1-5; no clear D gene. Germline V gene lookup returns CDR1 SGHAT and CDR2 FQNNGV. The ends were cut back, 9 bases at V and 2 bases at J, with 11 bases in the middle. This CDR3 spans 13 amino acids. The CDR3 loop is CASRGDGNQPQHF. CDR3 bases: TGTGCCAGTCGGGGAGACGGCAATCAGCCCCAGCATTTT.

The V gene is TRBV2, the J gene TRBJ1-5; a weak D match, TRBD1 (6 bases). Germline V gene sequence: CDR1 SNHLY, CDR2 FYNNEI. V was shortened by 7 bases and J by 7 bases, with 14 bases between the two germline ends. This CDR3 contains 13 residues. The CDR3 bases are TGTGCCAGCACTTTAGGGGGGTACCAGCCCCAGCATTTT. This encodes CASTLGGYQPQHF.

This chain links TRBV13 with TRBJ2-7; the match to TRBD1 covers 11 bases. In germline, CDR1 is PRHDT, CDR2 FYEKMQ (reference sequence). J gave up 5 bases and V 4 bases, and 4 bases lay outside the gene matches. CDR3 size: 14 residues. In nucleotides, the CDR3 is TGTGCCAGCAGCTCGGACAGGGGGCACGACGAGCAGTACTTC. Encoded protein: CASSSDRGHDEQYF.

This clone has a handful of counts. V and J are TRBV5-4 and TRBJ1-1, with TRBD1 as a possible D gene (6 bases). CDR3 length: 15 amino acids. The V gene's germline CDR1 is SGHNT and CDR2 YYREEE (reference sequence). Trimming stripped 0 bases from V and 2 bases from J, with 11 bases between. The CDR3 sequence: CASSLDKQGNTEAFF. The DNA of the CDR3 is TGTGCCAGCAGCTTGGACAAACAGGGTAACACTGAAGCTTTCTTT. Drawing the rest from reference TRBV5-4 and TRBJ1-1, the complete variable domain is ETGVTQSPTHLIKTRGQQVTLRCSSQSGHNTVSWYQQALGQGPQFIFQYYREEENGRGNFPPRFSGLQFPNYSSELNVNALELDDSALYLCASSLDKQGNTEAFFGQGTRLTVV.

This clone was seen a handful of times. The V call is TRBV2, the J call TRBJ2-3, with TRBD2 matching over 8 bases. There are 18 residues in the CDR3. The V segment lost 3 bases and the J segment 2 bases; nucleotides outside the gene matches: 13. Per the germline V gene, CDR1 is SNHLY and CDR2 is FYNNEI. CDR3 nucleotides: TGTGCCAGCAGTGATTTCCTAGCGGGTTCCACCAACACAGATACGCAGTATTTT. Its translation: CASSDFLAGSTNTDTQYF.

There are a few counts of this clone. V is TRBV25-1 and J is TRBJ2-7, with a tentative D call TRBD2 (5 bases). CDR1 is MGHDK and CDR2 is SYGVNS in the germline V gene. The V and J ends lost 4 bases and 4 bases respectively, with 14 bases between them. The CDR3 is 14 amino acids. The CDR3 DNA is TGTGCCAGCAGTGGCCGGGGATTTAGGTACGAGCAGTACTTC. Amino acid sequence: CASSGRGFRYEQYF.

The chain joins TRBV6-5 to TRBJ1-4; no definite D call. CDR3 length: 13 residues. The ends were cut back, 6 bases at V and 8 bases at J, with 13 bases in the middle. Looked up from germline, CDR1 is MNHEY and CDR2 is SVGAGI. CDR3 nucleotide sequence: TGTGCCAGCAGCATTGGGATGTCGGAAAAACTGTTTTTT. Encoded protein: CASSIGMSEKLFF.

V and J are TRBV30 and TRBJ2-5, with D tentatively TRBD1 or TRBD2 (5 bases each). The V gene lost 0 bases and the J gene lost 7 bases, with 12 bases spanning the gap. The germline CDR1 and CDR2 sequences are GTSNPN and SVGIG (reference sequence). CDR3 length equals 13 residues. The CDR3 region has the DNA TGTGCCTGGAGTGTCGAAACTAGGGGGACCCAGTACTTC. Encoded protein: CAWSVETRGTQYF.

J is TRBJ2-1 and V is TRBV30; TRBD1 agrees at 8 bases. CDR1 is GTSNPN, CDR2 SVGIG, per germline (reference sequence). The CDR3 has 12 residues. J was trimmed by 13 bases and V by 2 bases; bases with no gene match: 7. The CDR3 loop reads CAWSRQGIGQFF. DNA of the CDR3: TGTGCCTGGAGTCGACAGGGGATCGGTCAGTTCTTC.